The 23 T cell receptor beta chains given below trace back to one sample, sequenced in a study of cytomegalovirus exposure and HLA in healthy donors. 13 Jbeta primers and 60 Vbeta primers were used for the PCR. Using immunoSEQ multiplex PCR, the repertoire was profiled, and TCRdb retains in-frame clones only, with some absent. This table has about 41,000 clones, about 85% appearing once. Sequenced sample: PBMCs. These receptors were taken from a man between 50 and 59 years old in good health and CMV-seronegative.

The chain joins TRBV19 to TRBJ2-6, with TRBD2 identical over 9 bases. CDR1 and CDR2 (germline): LNHDA, SQIVND (reference sequence). Trimming removed 5 bases from V and 4 bases from J; junction bases left unmatched: 6. CDR3 length: 16 residues. The CDR3 coding sequence is TGTGCCAGTAGTGAGACTAGCGGTCCCGGGGCCAACGTCCTGACTTTC. Protein sequence: CASSETSGPGANVLTF.

V is TRBV6-1 and J is TRBJ2-7; 11 bases map to TRBD2. This CDR3 is built from 15 residues. Germline values: CDR1 MNHNS, CDR2 SASEGT. V dropped 4 bases and J dropped 2; count of bases not matched to a gene: 4. The CDR3 here is CASSVLAGGPYEQYF. The CDR3 bases are TGTGCCAGCAGTGTCCTAGCGGGGGGCCCCTACGAGCAGTACTTC.

This chain joins TRBV15 and TRBJ1-4; D may be TRBD1 (5 bases). The germline gives CDR1 LNHNV, CDR2 YYDKDF (reference sequence). The CDR3 spans 15 residues. V shed 2 bases and J shed 5 bases, with 12 bases lying between them. The DNA for the CDR3 is TGTGCCACCAGCAGAAGACTGACAGAGAATGAAAAACTGTTTTTT. The encoded protein is CATSRRLTENEKLFF.

The J gene is TRBJ2-1, the V gene TRBV11-3; possibly TRBD2 for D (5 bases). There are 15 residues in the CDR3. V was pared by 5 bases and J by 2 bases, with 13 bases between. The germline V gene has CDR1 SGHNT and CDR2 YENEEA. Here the CDR3 DNA reads TGTGCCAGCAGCCCGTGGGAGTCTCCCTACAATGAGCAGTTCTTC. Translating it yields CASSPWESPYNEQFF.

The V call is TRBV4-1, the J call TRBJ2-2, with 8 positions matching TRBD2. The V and J ends lost 3 bases and 2 bases, in that order; junction bases with no gene match: 2. Germline-derived CDR1 and CDR2 are MGHRA and YSYEKL. CDR3 length: 15 amino acids. As DNA, the CDR3 is TGCGCCAGCAGCCAGCGGGGGGACAACACCGGGGAGCTGTTTTTT. Translated, it gives CASSQRGDNTGELFF.

The chain employs TRBV28 and TRBJ2-4; D remains unclear. The CDR3 runs to 16 residues. The V and J ends lost 1 base and 0 bases respectively, with 10 bases between them. Germline loops: CDR1 MDHEN, CDR2 SYDVKM. Here the CDR3 DNA reads TGTGCCAGCAGTTTATCTAACCGACTAGCCAAAAACATTCAGTACTTC. Amino acids: CASSLSNRLAKNIQYF.

For this clone: Relative to the germline gene, one junction end is altered; a read error may explain this. The chain has TRBV7-9 and TRBJ2-3; D is undetermined. Germline values: CDR1 SEHNR, CDR2 FQNEAQ (reference sequence). The CDR3 totals 16 residues. The DNA of the CDR3 is TGTTCCAGCAGCCCCAGGCCCCGCCCCCTCACAGATACGCAGTATTTT. This sequence encodes CSSSPRPRPLTDTQYF.

The rearrangement joins TRBV5-6 to TRBJ2-1, with 10 bases fitting TRBD2. Germline lookup yields CDR1 SGHDT and CDR2 YYEEEE. The CDR3 has 14 amino acids. V lost 4 bases to trimming and J lost 4 bases; unmatched junction nucleotides: 2. CDR3 region: CASSQTSGYNEQFF. For the CDR3, the DNA is TGTGCCAGCAGCCAGACTAGCGGGTACAATGAGCAGTTCTTC.

The gene calls are TRBV5-8 and TRBJ2-3, with TRBD2 identical over 10 bases. CDR1 and CDR2 from the germline V gene are SGHTS and YDEGEE. With 7 bases clipped from V and 4 bases from J, the junction kept 15 bases outside the gene matches. The CDR3 extends over 17 amino acids. This CDR3 is CASLYPERGGGADTQYF. As DNA, the CDR3 is TGTGCCAGCTTATACCCGGAGCGGGGGGGCGGAGCAGATACGCAGTATTTT.

This clone was seen more than once but under ten times. The V call is TRBV4-3, the J call TRBJ2-5; D gene uncertain. Germline V gene data show CDR1 as LGHNA and CDR2 as YSLEER. This CDR3 region has 14 residues. V was pared by 4 bases and J by 1 base, with 10 bases between. CDR3: CASSPSLAQETQYF. As DNA, the CDR3 is TGCGCCAGCAGCCCCTCCTTAGCCCAAGAGACCCAGTACTTC.

The CDR3 sequence is CASSPGGLAVLNEQFF. Here the CDR3 DNA reads TGTGCCAGCAGCCCGGGTGGGCTAGCGGTTCTCAATGAGCAGTTCTTC. The rearrangement uses TRBV11-2 and TRBJ2-1; TRBD2 matches 7 bases. The CDR3 loop spans 16 amino acids. Germline loops: CDR1 SGHAT, CDR2 FQNNGV. J lost 6 bases, V lost 5 bases, and 13 bases had no gene match.

The chain couples TRBV4-2 to TRBJ1-1; 7 bases agree with TRBD1. Losses at the gene ends were 4 bases for V and 2 bases for J; bases not matched to a gene: 10. Germline assignment: CDR1 LGHNA and CDR2 YNFKEQ. This CDR3 is 16 amino acids long. CDR3 DNA: TGTGCCAGCAGCCGTACAGACAGGGTAGGTAACACTGAAGCTTTCTTT. Protein sequence: CASSRTDRVGNTEAFF.

The chain recombines TRBV19 with TRBJ1-6; 7 nucleotides align to TRBD1. Trimming at V came to 5 bases and at J to 8 bases, leaving 9 bases not matched to a gene. The CDR3 contains 15 residues. Looked up from germline, CDR1 is LNHDA and CDR2 is SQIVND (reference sequence). This CDR3 is CASSVGGQIDSPLHF. CDR3 bases: TGTGCCAGTAGTGTGGGGGGACAGATCGATTCACCCCTCCACTTT.

The CDR3 region is CASSQEDGGLWPQHF. The CDR3 DNA reads TGCGCCAGCAGCCAAGAGGACGGGGGTCTATGGCCCCAGCATTTT. The V gene is TRBV4-3, the J gene TRBJ1-5; weak D call: TRBD1 (5 bases). This CDR3 region has 15 residues. The V end lost 0 bases, the J end lost 9 bases, and 15 bases lay between the germline ends. Looked up from germline, CDR1 is LGHNA and CDR2 is YSLEER.

The chain has TRBV30 and TRBJ2-3; D remains ambiguous. Trimming removed 3 bases from V and 2 bases from J, with 12 bases in between. From germline, CDR1 is GTSNPN and CDR2 SVGIG (reference sequence). The CDR3 runs to 14 residues. The CDR3 coding sequence is TGTGCCTGGAGCGGCGGATTTACCACAGATACGCAGTATTTT. Its protein product is CAWSGGFTTDTQYF. Together with reference TRBV30 and TRBJ2-3, the CDR3 gives the full variable domain: SQTIHQWPATLVQPVGSPLSLECTVEGTSNPNLYWYRQAAGRGLQLLFYSVGIGQISSEVPQNLSASRPQDRQFILSSKKLLLSDSGFYLCAWSGGFTTDTQYFGPGTRLTVL.

The chain couples TRBV27 to TRBJ2-7; 8 nucleotides align to TRBD1. V trimming: 3 bases; J trimming: 10 bases; junction bases outside the gene matches: 8. CDR3 length: 13 residues. Germline CDR1 is MNHEY and CDR2 is SMNVEV (reference sequence). CDR3 sequence (DNA): TGTGCCAGCAGTTTTGCCAGGGGGCTATCCCAGTACTTC. It codes for CASSFARGLSQYF.

V is TRBV28 and J is TRBJ2-3; D may be TRBD2 (5 bases). The germline CDR1 and CDR2 sequences are MDHEN and SYDVKM. The V and J ends lost 4 bases and 5 bases respectively, with 13 bases between them. The CDR3 is 14 amino acids. CDR3 residues: CASSSDQRVDTQYF. In DNA form, the CDR3 reads TGTGCCAGCAGTTCCGACCAGAGGGTAGATACGCAGTATTTT.

The rearrangement uses TRBV10-3 and TRBJ2-7, with D perhaps TRBD2 (5 bases). This CDR3 comprises 13 residues. CDR1 is ENHRY and CDR2 is SYGVKD in the germline V gene. Trimming pared 7 bases from V and 0 bases from J, leaving 10 bases between. CDR3 coding DNA: TGTGCCATCATGGACGGGGACTCCTACGAGCAGTACTTC. This sequence encodes CAIMDGDSYEQYF.

This clone was seen a handful of times. The chain employs TRBV7-9 and TRBJ2-7, with D tentatively TRBD2 (7 bases). The CDR3 spans 14 residues. Germline V lookup: CDR1 SEHNR, CDR2 FQNEAQ (reference sequence). V lost 2 bases and J 6 bases, leaving 14 bases between the germline ends. The CDR3 loop is CASSLKGGVSEQYF. The CDR3 nucleotides read TGTGCCAGCAGCTTAAAGGGGGGGGTTTCCGAGCAGTACTTC.

This clone was counted a single time. The chain couples TRBV19 to TRBJ2-7; D gene unclear. Trimming removed 6 bases from V and 0 bases from J, with 12 bases in between. The CDR3 length is 14 residues. In germline, CDR1 is LNHDA, CDR2 SQIVND (reference sequence). CDR3 nucleotides: TGTGCCAGTAGGGAGCAGTTGAGCTCCTACGAGCAGTACTTC. This encodes CASREQLSSYEQYF. Filled out from reference TRBV19 and TRBJ2-7, the complete variable domain reads DGGITQSPKYLFRKEGQNVTLSCEQNLNHDAMYWYRQDPGQGLRLIYYSQIVNDFQKGDIAEGYSVSREKKESFPLTVTSAQKNPTAFYLCASREQLSSYEQYFGPGTRLTVT.

In this sample, this clone turned up once. The chain recombines TRBV27 with TRBJ2-1; 13 bases fit TRBD2. Germline V gene data show CDR1 as MNHEY and CDR2 as SMNVEV (reference sequence). CDR3 length: 13 amino acids. V lost 10 bases, J lost 6 bases, and 3 bases stayed unmatched. CDR3 coding DNA: TGTGCCACAAGGACTAGCGGGAGCAATGAGCAGTTCTTC. Translation: CATRTSGSNEQFF.

The chain combines TRBV13 with TRBJ2-5, with TRBD2 matching over 12 bases. The germline V gene has CDR1 PRHDT and CDR2 FYEKMQ (reference sequence). CDR3 size: 18 residues. After removal of 0 bases from V and 5 bases from J, the junction contained 10 bases not matched to a gene. CDR3 nucleotide sequence: TGTGCCAGCAGCTTAGGCCTAGCGGGAGGGCTCGGGAAGGAGACCCAGTACTTC. Its protein is CASSLGLAGGLGKETQYF.

CDR3 in amino acids: CASKSQDGTQYF. CDR3 sequence (DNA): TGTGCCAGCAAGAGCCAAGATGGGACCCAGTACTTC. This sequence joins TRBV11-2 and TRBJ2-5; D is undetermined. The CDR3 extends over 12 amino acids. Germline CDR1 SGHAT, CDR2 FQNNGV. Trimming removed 7 bases at V and 7 bases at J, with 13 bases between.